This entry features one TCR beta chain sequence. The antigen is not known. This specimen comes from a study of regulatory and conventional T cells in RAG deficiency. Study-wide results and caveats: Omenn patients showed >80% Treg-Tconv overlap and shorter CDR3 lengths.

TCRdb's table, derived via immunoSEQ multiplex PCR, lists solely in-frame clones and lacks some. This table has almost 35,000 clones, more than 75% appearing once. Blood CD4+ CD25-low CD127-high conventional T cells supplied the genomic DNA template. The data also belong to a second study, concerning regulatory T cells. As that study records: The primer mix had 52 TRBV and 13 TRBJ primers.

The sequence derives from a human donor in good health. Sequences were obtained from CD4+ effector T cells sorted from blood.

The CDR3 spells CASSSVRSGQGQETQYF. CDR3 nucleotides: TGTGCCAGCAGTTCCGTCCGGAGTGGGCAGGGGCAAGAGACCCAGTACTTC. The chain uses TRBV27 and TRBJ2-5, with a tentative D call TRBD1 (6 bases). The germline gives CDR1 MNHEY, CDR2 SMNVEV (reference sequence). CDR3 length equals 17 residues. V lost 4 bases and J lost 2, with 20 bases in between.